These 10 T cell receptor beta chains were all obtained from the same sample, sequenced in a study of cytomegalovirus exposure and HLA in healthy donors. The PCR contained 60 Vbeta and 13 Jbeta primers. Some clones are missing from TCRdb's copy, which holds only in-frame ones; the method was immunoSEQ multiplex PCR. The profile shows about 83,000 clones, about 69% of them singletons. The source material was PBMCs. The receptors here all came from a man aged 60 to 69 in good health and CMV-seronegative.

The chain is built from TRBV10-1 and TRBJ2-7; a possible D gene is TRBD1 (6 bases). The germline gives CDR1 WNHNN, CDR2 SYGVQD (reference sequence). The CDR3 is 14 residues long. The V gene lost 3 bases and the J gene lost 2 bases, with 11 bases spanning the gap. CDR3 in amino acids: CASSESQGTYEQYF. CDR3 sequence (DNA): TGCGCCAGCAGTGAAAGCCAGGGGACCTACGAGCAGTACTTC.

The chain uses TRBV6-5 and TRBJ1-1; no definite D call. This CDR3 contains 14 residues. Deletions cut 2 bases from V and 0 bases from J, with 7 bases between. From germline, CDR1 is MNHEY and CDR2 SVGAGI. The CDR3 nucleotides read TGTGCCAGCAGTTACAGCCCCCTGAACACTGAAGCTTTCTTT. This sequence encodes CASSYSPLNTEAFF.

The V gene is TRBV21-1, the J gene TRBJ2-7; the tabulated D call, TRBD1, remains unverified against the DNA. TRBV21-1 is reported as a pseudogene. The CDR3 is made up of 13 amino acids. Here the CDR3 DNA reads TGTGCCAGCAGCGGGGGACAGAGAAACGAGCAGTACTTC. Its protein product is CASSGGQRNEQYF.

This chain links TRBV4-2 with TRBJ1-2, with D possibly TRBD1 on 5 matching bases. CDR1 and CDR2 from the germline V gene are LGHNA and YNFKEQ. This CDR3 has 16 residues. V gave up 1 base and J gave up 4 bases, with 16 bases separating them. This CDR3 is CASSQGVDTGTYGYTF. CDR3 nucleotide sequence: TGTGCCAGCAGCCAAGGGGTTGATACAGGAACCTATGGCTACACCTTC.

This rearrangement joins TRBV7-8 to TRBJ1-1; D gene ambiguous. Trimming took 5 bases from V and 4 from J, leaving 11 bases between them. The germline CDR1 and CDR2 sequences are SGHVS and FQNEAQ. The CDR3 loop spans 13 amino acids. CDR3 DNA: TGTGCCAGCAGCCTAAAGAGCGGCACTGAAGCTTTCTTT. Residues: CASSLKSGTEAFF.

V and J are TRBV10-3 and TRBJ1-2; D not resolved. V was pared by 0 bases and J by 1 base, with 9 bases between. CDR3 length: 15 amino acids. CDR1 and CDR2 from the germline V gene are ENHRY and SYGVKD. The CDR3 is CAISESEAVNYGYTF. The CDR3 coding sequence is TGTGCCATCAGTGAGTCTGAGGCGGTTAACTATGGCTACACCTTC.

The rearrangement joins TRBV6-4 to TRBJ2-7; D perhaps matches TRBD1 (6 bases). V was trimmed by 5 bases and J by 0 bases, leaving 11 bases between them. Per germline, CDR1 MRHNA and CDR2 SNTAGT. The CDR3 sequence is 14 residues long. Here the CDR3 DNA reads TGTGCCAGCAGTCCCGACAGGAGCTCCTACGAGCAGTACTTC. Its translation is CASSPDRSSYEQYF.

This clone appeared a single time. This chain joins TRBV7-6 and TRBJ1-3; D is uncertain. Germline V gene lookup returns CDR1 SGHVS and CDR2 FNYEAQ. CDR3 size: 12 residues. V gave up 5 bases and J gave up 9 bases, with 11 bases separating them. For the CDR3, the DNA is TGTGCCAGCAGCCCCTCCCGGGGCACCATATATTTT. This gives the protein CASSPSRGTIYF.

The genes are TRBV7-9 and TRBJ1-3; 8 bases are a match to TRBD1. The CDR3 spans 16 residues. CDR1 SEHNR and CDR2 FQNEAQ come from the germline V gene (reference sequence). Trimming took 5 bases from V and 0 from J; bases not matched to a gene: 6. CDR3 nucleotide sequence: TGTGCCAGCAGCCCCCGGGGACAGGTCTCTGGAAACACCATATATTTT. This gives the protein CASSPRGQVSGNTIYF.

The CDR3 bases are TGTGCCAGCTCCCGGACAGGGCAAATGAACACTGAAGCTTTCTTT. It is translated as CASSRTGQMNTEAFF. The V and J genes are TRBV18 and TRBJ1-1; 8 nucleotides line up with TRBD1. This CDR3 is 15 amino acids long. Germline V CDR1 and CDR2: KGHSH, LQKENI. Germline trimming cut 6 bases from V and 0 bases from J; bases unmatched to any gene: 6. The full variable domain, completed using reference TRBV18 and TRBJ1-1, is NAGVMQNPRHLVRRRGQEARLRCSPMKGHSHVYWYRQLPEEGLKFMVYLQKENIIDESGMPKERFSAEFPKEGPSILRIQQVVRGDSAAYFCASSRTGQMNTEAFFGQGTRLTVV.